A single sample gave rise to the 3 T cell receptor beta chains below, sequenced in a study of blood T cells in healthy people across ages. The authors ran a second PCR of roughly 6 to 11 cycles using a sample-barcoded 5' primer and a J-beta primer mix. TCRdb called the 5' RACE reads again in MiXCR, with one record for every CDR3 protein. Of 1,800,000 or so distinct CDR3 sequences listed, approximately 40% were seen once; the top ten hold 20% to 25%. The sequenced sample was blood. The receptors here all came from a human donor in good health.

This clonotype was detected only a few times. CDR3 coding DNA: TGTGCCAGCACAACTAATTACAATGAGCAGTTCTTC. Residues: CASTTNYNEQFF. The V gene is TRBV6-2 or TRBV6-3, the J gene TRBJ2-1, with no clear D. Germline assignment: CDR1 MNHEY and CDR2 SVGEGT. V dropped 7 bases and J dropped 4 bases, with 8 bases sitting between them. The CDR3 runs 12 residues.

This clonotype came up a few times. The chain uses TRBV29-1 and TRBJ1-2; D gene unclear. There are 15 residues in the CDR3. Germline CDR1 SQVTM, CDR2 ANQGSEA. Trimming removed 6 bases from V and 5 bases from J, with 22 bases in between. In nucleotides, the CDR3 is TGCAGCGTCAAACGGGAAGATCGGAACCCTTATGGCTACACCTTC. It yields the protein CSVKREDRNPYGYTF.

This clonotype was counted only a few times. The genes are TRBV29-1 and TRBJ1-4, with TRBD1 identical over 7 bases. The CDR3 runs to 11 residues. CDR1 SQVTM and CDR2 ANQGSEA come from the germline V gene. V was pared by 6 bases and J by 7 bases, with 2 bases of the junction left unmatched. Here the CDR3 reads CSVRQGEKLFF. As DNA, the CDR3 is TGCAGCGTGAGACAGGGTGAAAAACTGTTTTTT.